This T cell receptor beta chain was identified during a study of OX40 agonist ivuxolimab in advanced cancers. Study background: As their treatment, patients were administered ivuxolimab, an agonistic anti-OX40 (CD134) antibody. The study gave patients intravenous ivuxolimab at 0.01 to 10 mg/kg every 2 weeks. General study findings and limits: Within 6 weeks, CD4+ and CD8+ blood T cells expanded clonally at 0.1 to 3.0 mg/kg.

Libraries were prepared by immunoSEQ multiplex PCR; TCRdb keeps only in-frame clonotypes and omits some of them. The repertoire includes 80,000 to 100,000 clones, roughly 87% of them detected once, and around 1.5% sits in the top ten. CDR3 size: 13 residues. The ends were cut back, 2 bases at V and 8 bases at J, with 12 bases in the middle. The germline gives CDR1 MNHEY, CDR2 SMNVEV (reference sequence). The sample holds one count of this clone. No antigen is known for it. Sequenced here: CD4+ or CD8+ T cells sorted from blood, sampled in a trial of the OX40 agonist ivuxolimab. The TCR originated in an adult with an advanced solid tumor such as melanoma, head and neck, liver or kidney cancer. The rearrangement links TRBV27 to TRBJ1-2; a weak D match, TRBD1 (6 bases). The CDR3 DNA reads TGTGCCAGCAGTTTACATCCAGGGGTCGGCTACACCTTC. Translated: CASSLHPGVGYTF.